This T cell receptor (beta chain) originates from a study of CD8 T cells in ankylosing spondylitis. A word on this clonotype: What it binds is unknown.

In making TCR beta libraries, quantitative 5'-RACE with molecular barcodes was used. TCRdb re-called the 5' RACE reads with MiXCR, one entry per CDR3 protein. The table lists a few hundred thousand distinct CDR3 sequences, around 24% of them singletons. Study-level findings and limits: A motif in TCR beta, a set of 8 or 9 highly homologous variants, appeared characteristic of ankylosing spondylitis blood.

The CDR3 consists of 16 residues. V lost 6 bases and J lost 4, with 19 bases in between. This receptor was obtained from a male donor with ankylosing spondylitis. Source material: blood, either unsorted or a sorted T cell fraction (not recorded which). The genes are TRBV12-3 or TRBV12-4 and TRBJ2-1; D is tentatively TRBD1 or TRBD2 (5 bases each). CDR3 residues: CASSSRDGSEYNEQFF. The DNA for the CDR3 is TGTGCCAGCAGCTCCAGGGACGGGTCAGAATACAATGAGCAGTTCTTC.